A selection of T cell receptor beta chains follows, all from one sample in a study of blood T cell repertoires in COVID-19. Sequencing used immunoSEQ multiplex PCR; TCRdb keeps in-frame clones, though not all of them. The table records about 200,000 clones, 85% of them present only once. The sequenced material came from peripheral blood. The receptor source for this set is a woman of 80 years or more with acute or convalescent COVID-19. Both conserved end residues are part of each CDR3. D genes are given only for firm matches. Size is omitted from some rows. Given values are once, few, many or a class for expanded clones.

v_call	d_call	j_call	clone_size	cdr3_aa	cdr3_nt
TRBV19	.	TRBJ2-7	.	CASSAGRGYSYEQYF	TGTGCCAGTAGTGCGGGTCGGGGGTACTCCTACGAGCAGTACTTC
TRBV30	.	TRBJ1-5	once	CAWSVRGSLLSQHF	TGTGCCTGGAGTGTACGGGGGTCCTTGCTGTCCCAGCATTTT
TRBV6-1	.	TRBJ2-3	.	CASSDHRDRITDTQYF	TGTGCCAGCAGTGACCACAGGGATAGAATCACAGATACGCAGTATTTT
TRBV4-3	.	TRBJ2-2	once	CASSQRQSGELFF	TGCGCCAGCAGCCAAAGACAGTCCGGGGAGCTGTTTTTT
TRBV18	.	TRBJ2-3	.	CASSPLGGSSTDTQYF	TGTGCCAGCTCACCACTCGGGGGATCTAGCACAGATACGCAGTATTTT
TRBV5-1	.	TRBJ2-2	.	CASSFGLTGELFF	TGCGCCAGCAGCTTCGGGTTGACCGGGGAGCTGTTTTTT
TRBV2	.	TRBJ1-5	.	CASTAGNQPQHF	TGTGCCAGCACTGCCGGGAATCAGCCCCAGCATTTT
TRBV6-1	TRBD2	TRBJ2-1	few	CASSDTSGSRNEQFF	TGTGCCAGCAGTGACACTAGCGGGAGCCGTAATGAGCAGTTCTTC
TRBV5-5	TRBD2	TRBJ2-3	.	CASSQMTSHADTQYF	TGTGCCAGCAGCCAAATGACTAGCCACGCAGATACGCAGTATTTT
TRBV12-5	TRBD1	TRBJ1-1	.	CASGSGTGNTEAFF	TGTGCTAGTGGTTCAGGGACAGGGAACACTGAAGCTTTCTTT
TRBV24-1	TRBD1	TRBJ2-1	.	CATSDPGQGYNEQFF	TGTGCCACCAGTGACCCGGGACAGGGCTACAATGAGCAGTTCTTC
TRBV18	.	TRBJ1-2	.	CASSSTVPPQGYTF	TGTGCCAGCTCCTCCACGGTCCCCCCTCAAGGCTACACCTTC
TRBV5-4	.	TRBJ2-1	.	CASSSGGLSYNEQFF	TGTGCCAGCAGCTCTGGCGGTTTATCCTACAATGAGCAGTTCTTC
TRBV5-1	.	TRBJ2-1	few	CASSPYFSGLYNEQFF	TGCGCCAGCAGCCCGTACTTTAGCGGACTCTACAATGAGCAGTTCTTC
TRBV7-2	TRBD1	TRBJ2-7	.	CASSPRQGTYEQYF	TGTGCCAGCAGCCCCAGACAGGGAACCTACGAGCAGTACTTC
TRBV5-1	TRBD1	TRBJ1-4	.	CASSRTGREEKLFF	TGCGCCAGCAGTCGGACAGGGCGGGAAGAAAAACTGTTTTTT
TRBV5-6	TRBD1	TRBJ2-2	.	CASSARQGVYTGELFF	TGTGCCAGCAGCGCAAGACAGGGTGTGTACACCGGGGAGCTGTTTTTT
TRBV13	.	TRBJ1-4	.	CASSFRQPDEKLFF	TGTGCCAGCAGCTTCCGACAGCCTGATGAAAAACTGTTTTTT
TRBV4-2	TRBD1	TRBJ2-7	.	CASSQVQQGAYEQYF	TGTGCCAGCAGCCAAGTTCAGCAGGGGGCCTACGAGCAGTACTTC
TRBV2	TRBD2	TRBJ2-1	.	CASSTSVSSYNEQFF	TGTGCCAGCAGTACTAGCGTCAGCTCCTACAATGAGCAGTTCTTC
TRBV28	.	TRBJ2-7	once	CANSRDTTTYEQYF	TGTGCCAACTCCCGGGACACAACAACCTACGAGCAGTACTTC
TRBV29-1	TRBD2	TRBJ2-1	.	CSVDSGSSYNEQFF	TGCAGCGTAGATAGCGGGAGCTCCTACAATGAGCAGTTCTTC
TRBV28	TRBD1	TRBJ1-2	.	CASSPDRGRVYGYTF	TGTGCCAGCAGCCCAGACAGGGGCCGGGTCTATGGCTACACCTTC
TRBV5-6	.	TRBJ2-5	.	CASRTSPGLQETQYF	TGTGCCAGCAGAACCAGCCCGGGACTCCAAGAGACCCAGTACTTC
TRBV14	.	TRBJ1-4	.	CASSPVGTYNEKLFF	TGTGCCAGCAGCCCAGTTGGGACATATAATGAAAAACTGTTTTTT
TRBV7-9	.	TRBJ1-2	.	CASSLISAGYGYTF	TGTGCCAGCAGCTTAATATCTGCGGGCTATGGCTACACCTTC